Listed below are T cell receptor beta chains from one sample, sequenced in a study of CD8+ T cells in alopecia areata. Clones were sequenced by immunoSEQ multiplex PCR, and TCRdb holds only the in-frame ones, with some missing. The table lists approximately 42,000 clones, about three fifths of them singletons. This specimen was CD8+ T cells sorted from blood, taken at week 4, from a patient treated with tofacitinib. Receptors were obtained from a human donor with alopecia areata. Both conserved end residues are part of each CDR3. D genes are given only for firm matches. The listing skips clone size in some rows; elsewhere it reads once, few, many or a size class.

V gene	D gene	clone size	J gene	CDR3 DNA	CDR3 protein
TRBV5-6	.	.	TRBJ2-7	TGTGCCAGCAGCCCCCCAGGGGCCGAGCAGTACTTC	CASSPPGAEQYF
TRBV19	.	few	TRBJ2-2	TGTGCCAGTAGTATGAGGGCGAACACCGGGGAGCTGTTTTTT	CASSMRANTGELFF
TRBV4-3	TRBD1	.	TRBJ2-1	TGCGCCAGCAGCCAGGACAGGGACAATGAGCAGTTCTTC	CASSQDRDNEQFF
TRBV6-5	.	few	TRBJ2-7	TGTGCCAGCAGTTTATCCCCGGACAGCTCCTACGAGCAGTACTTC	CASSLSPDSSYEQYF
TRBV29-1	.	.	TRBJ2-1	TGCAGCGTCGATGGCGGGACCAACAATGAGCAGTTCTTC	CSVDGGTNNEQFF
TRBV6-5	.	few	TRBJ2-1	TGTGCCAGCAGTTACGCAGCGGCGAATGAGCAGTTCTTC	CASSYAAANEQFF
TRBV29-1	.	.	TRBJ2-2	TGCAGCGTTGAGAGGCTTACCCCCGGGGAGCTGTTTTTT	CSVERLTPGELFF
TRBV29-1	TRBD1	few	TRBJ2-7	TGCAGCGTTGTGGGCAATTCCGGGACAGGAACATACGAGCAGTACTTC	CSVVGNSGTGTYEQYF
TRBV7-2	.	.	TRBJ2-7	TGTGCCAGCAGCAACCGAGCGGTTGCTAACGAGCAGTACTTC	CASSNRAVANEQYF
TRBV29-1	.	.	TRBJ1-4	TGCAGCGTTGACTTTGGAGTTCGGGAAAAACTGTTTTTT	CSVDFGVREKLFF
TRBV4-3	TRBD1	.	TRBJ1-1	TGCGCCAGCAGCCAAGATGCCAGCTTACAGGGGGCTGTAGCTTTCTTT	CASSQDASLQGAVAFF
TRBV27	.	.	TRBJ2-7	TGTGCCAGCAGTTTATCATACGGCAGATCCTACGAGCAGTACTTC	CASSLSYGRSYEQYF
TRBV15	.	.	TRBJ2-7	TGTGCCACCAGCAACCCGGGGGCAGACGAGCAGTACTTC	CATSNPGADEQYF
TRBV29-1	TRBD1	.	TRBJ1-2	TGCAGCGCACAATTCAGGGACAGAAACTATGGCTACACCTTC	CSAQFRDRNYGYTF
TRBV14	.	large	TRBJ2-3	TGTGCCAGCAGCCAATGGATAGCGGAAACAGATACGCAGTATTTT	CASSQWIAETDTQYF
TRBV10-2	.	.	TRBJ2-7	TGCGCCAGCAGTACCTCCTACGAGCAGTACTTC	CASSTSYEQYF